This T cell receptor beta chain was recovered during a study of cytomegalovirus exposure and HLA in healthy donors. This clone appeared a single time. Antigen specificity is unknown. Study-level results: The authors confirmed in vitro that three CMV-associated chains were specific for CMV antigens.

Generated by immunoSEQ multiplex PCR, the TCRdb table keeps only in-frame clones and is missing some. This sample has 250,000 to 350,000 clones, with 70% to 90% found just once. The CDR3 is 12 residues long. V was shortened by 4 bases and J by 5 bases, with 9 bases between the two germline ends. Germline lookup yields CDR1 MNHNY and CDR2 SVGAGI (reference sequence). V gene TRBV6-6 combines with J gene TRBJ2-7; D is possibly TRBD1 (6 bases). The clonotype was recovered from a woman between 18 and 29 years old in good health and CMV-seronegative. The specimen sequenced was PBMCs. In nucleotides, the CDR3 is TGTGCCAGCAGTTTGACAGGTAACGAGCAGTACTTC. Translated, it gives CASSLTGNEQYF.